Following are 22 T cell receptor beta chains from one sample sequenced in a study of blood T cell repertoires in COVID-19. Produced via immunoSEQ multiplex PCR; TCRdb's table is partial and in-frame only. Among about 320,000 clones listed, 75% to 85% were seen once. What was sequenced was peripheral blood. These receptors were collected from a human donor in a cohort sampled during active COVID-19.

The rearrangement uses TRBV5-1 and TRBJ1-2; weak D call: TRBD1 (5 bases). With 0 bases removed from V and 0 bases from J, the gap between germline ends came to 9 bases. The germline CDR1 and CDR2 sequences are SGHRS and YFSETQ. The CDR3 loop spans 15 amino acids. The CDR3 here is CASSLADSPNYGYTF. For the CDR3, the DNA is TGCGCCAGCAGCTTGGCCGACAGTCCTAACTATGGCTACACCTTC. Based on the CDR3 plus reference TRBV5-1 and TRBJ1-2, the full variable domain is KAGVTQTPRYLIKTRGQQVTLSCSPISGHRSVSWYQQTPGQGLQFLFEYFSETQRNKGNFPGRFSGRQFSNSRSEMNVSTLELGDSALYLCASSLADSPNYGYTFGSGTRLTVV.

The J gene is TRBJ2-2, the V gene TRBV7-3; tentatively, D is TRBD1 (6 bases). V was shortened by 1 base and J by 7 bases, with 16 bases between the two germline ends. The length of the CDR3 is 16 residues. From germline, CDR1 is SGHTA and CDR2 FQGTGA. CDR3 DNA sequence: TGTGCCAGCAGCTTAAGTGTCAGGGGCGGCGGCGGGGAGCTGTTTTTT. It encodes CASSLSVRGGGGELFF. Variable domain in full (rest from reference TRBV7-3 and TRBJ2-2): GAGVSQTPSNKVTEKGKYVELRCDPISGHTALYWYRQSLGQGPEFLIYFQGTGAADDSGLPNDRFFAVRPEGSVSTLKIQRTERGDSAVYLCASSLSVRGGGGELFFGEGSRLTVL.

The chain uses TRBV6-1 and TRBJ2-1; D is perhaps TRBD1 (6 bases). The germline CDR1 and CDR2 sequences are MNHNS and SASEGT. The V and J ends lost 3 bases and 4 bases respectively, with 13 bases between them. The length of the CDR3 is 15 residues. This CDR3 reads CASSEDSTTYNEQFF. In DNA, the CDR3 is TGTGCCAGCAGTGAGGACAGCACAACTTACAATGAGCAGTTCTTC.

The gene calls are TRBV6-5 and TRBJ2-7, with a possible D match to TRBD1 (6 bases). The germline V and J ends were trimmed by 5 bases and 1 base, with 15 bases remaining between them. Germline V gene sequence: CDR1 MNHEY, CDR2 SVGAGI. The CDR3 is made up of 15 amino acids. The CDR3 DNA reads TGTGCCAGCAGTATACAGGGAACCCTGTCCTACGAGCAGTACTTC. The encoded protein is CASSIQGTLSYEQYF.

V usage is TRBV19 and J usage is TRBJ2-3, with 9 bases aligning to TRBD1. Germline V gene data show CDR1 as LNHDA and CDR2 as SQIVND (reference sequence). The ends lost 5 bases at V and 5 bases at J; junction bases unmatched: 14. The CDR3 extends over 17 amino acids. CDR3 coding DNA: TGTGCCAGTAGTGACTTACAGGGGGCGTTGGTAAGAGATACGCAGTATTTT. It yields the protein CASSDLQGALVRDTQYF.

This chain connects TRBV30 to TRBJ1-4, with D possibly matching TRBD1 (5 bases). The CDR3 contains 16 residues. V was cut by 3 bases and J by 6 bases, with 20 bases left in between. The germline V gene encodes CDR1 GTSNPN and CDR2 SVGIG (reference sequence). In DNA form, the CDR3 reads TGTGCCTGGAGCTACCTTGGGTCTAGGGGATATGAAAAACTGTTTTTT. Translation: CAWSYLGSRGYEKLFF.

The J gene is TRBJ2-3, the V gene TRBV24-1; D might be TRBD2 (6 bases). Per germline, CDR1 KGHDR and CDR2 SFDVKD. This CDR3 is 15 amino acids long. Trimming removed 3 bases from V and 0 bases from J, with 9 bases in between. The CDR3: CATSDAGRSTDTQYF. Here the CDR3 DNA reads TGTGCCACCAGTGATGCGGGGCGAAGCACAGATACGCAGTATTTT.

Notes on this clone: This specimen includes other DNA sequences encoding the same CDR3. The chain joins TRBV5-1 to TRBJ1-1; tentative D call: TRBD1 (5 bases). CDR1 is SGHRS and CDR2 is YFSETQ in the germline V gene. The germline V and J ends were trimmed by 4 bases and 5 bases, with 9 bases remaining between them. There are 12 residues in the CDR3. The CDR3 loop is CASSPGGTEAFF. In DNA form, the CDR3 reads TGCGCCAGCAGCCCGGGGGGAACTGAAGCTTTCTTT.

Written as DNA, the CDR3 is TGTGCCAGCAAGTCCCAGGACAGGGTCTGTTTAGGGACCCAGTACTTC. Amino acid sequence: CASKSQDRVCLGTQYF. The J gene is TRBJ2-5, the V gene TRBV6-4, with TRBD1 matching 8 bases. Germline CDR1 reads MRHNA; CDR2 reads SNTAGT. The junction had 17 bases not matched to a gene; V was cut back by 7 bases and J by 7 bases. The CDR3 covers 16 residues.

The chain employs TRBV5-1 and TRBJ2-1; 7 nucleotides match TRBD2. Germline V gives CDR1 SGHRS, CDR2 YFSETQ. The length of the CDR3 is 11 residues. Trimming cost V 7 bases and J 8 bases; bases outside gene matches: 3. The CDR3 region has the DNA TGCGCCAGCGATAGCGGGCATGAGCAGTTCTTC. Its protein is CASDSGHEQFF. Combining the CDR3 with reference TRBV5-1 and TRBJ2-1 gives the whole variable domain KAGVTQTPRYLIKTRGQQVTLSCSPISGHRSVSWYQQTPGQGLQFLFEYFSETQRNKGNFPGRFSGRQFSNSRSEMNVSTLELGDSALYLCASDSGHEQFFGPGTRLTVL.

This clone was counted a single time. The chain joins TRBV9 to TRBJ1-1, with no clear D. The germline CDR1 and CDR2 sequences are SGDLS and YYNGEE. The CDR3 is made up of 13 amino acids. V was shortened by 0 bases and J by 6 bases, with 9 bases between the two germline ends. CDR3 region: CASSVVRVPEAFF. The CDR3 DNA reads as TGTGCCAGCAGCGTAGTGCGGGTTCCTGAAGCTTTCTTT.

The chain joins TRBV3-1 (or the pseudogene TRBV3-2) to TRBJ1-2; possible D gene TRBD1, 5 bases. Germline CDR1 is LGHDT and CDR2 is YNNKEL (reference sequence). This CDR3 is built from 14 residues. Trimming removed 2 bases from V and 2 bases from J, with 9 bases in between. The CDR3 DNA is TGTGCCAGCAGCCAACTTGGGGCAAACTATGGCTACACCTTC. Protein: CASSQLGANYGYTF.

This chain joins TRBV5-1 and TRBJ1-1; TRBD1 aligns across 7 bases. Looked up from germline, CDR1 is SGHRS and CDR2 is YFSETQ. V lost 4 bases, J lost 0 bases, and 6 bases stayed unmatched. The CDR3 sequence is 15 residues long. CDR3 coding DNA: TGCGCCAGCAGCAGGGGACAGCTCCTGAACACTGAAGCTTTCTTT. Protein: CASSRGQLLNTEAFF.

V gene TRBV29-1 combines with J gene TRBJ2-7; TRBD1 matches 7 bases. Trimming at V came to 5 bases and at J to 1 base, leaving 5 bases not matched to a gene. Germline CDR1 SQVTM, CDR2 ANQGSEA. The CDR3 length is 13 residues. In nucleotides, the CDR3 is TGCAGCGTTCAAACAGGGGAATCCTACGAGCAGTACTTC. Residues: CSVQTGESYEQYF.

This clone was counted only a few times. The CDR3 sequence: CASSQDSGSYQPQHF. The CDR3, as DNA: TGTGCCAGCAGCCAAGACTCAGGGTCGTATCAGCCCCAGCATTTT. The genes are TRBV4-2 and TRBJ1-5; D may be TRBD1 (5 bases). This CDR3 region has 15 residues. Germline V gene lookup returns CDR1 LGHNA and CDR2 YNFKEQ. V lost 0 bases and J 5 bases, leaving 11 bases between the germline ends.

V gene TRBV5-4 combines with J gene TRBJ2-7; the match to TRBD1 covers 9 bases. This CDR3 contains 14 residues. In germline, CDR1 is SGHNT, CDR2 YYREEE (reference sequence). With 4 bases clipped from V and 4 bases from J, the junction kept 6 bases outside the gene matches. The CDR3 region has the DNA TGTGCCAGCAGCCGTGGGGACAGGGATTACGAGCAGTACTTC. It translates to CASSRGDRDYEQYF.

The chain employs TRBV24-1 and TRBJ2-1; D unresolved. Germline V lookup: CDR1 KGHDR, CDR2 SFDVKD. The CDR3 length is 12 residues. Trimming removed 3 bases at V and 7 bases at J, with 6 bases between. The CDR3 loop reads CATSDARNEQFF. The CDR3 nucleotides are TGTGCCACCAGTGATGCCCGGAATGAGCAGTTCTTC.

The chain joins TRBV18 to TRBJ1-5; 12 nucleotides agree with TRBD1. Germline values: CDR1 KGHSH, CDR2 LQKENI. With V trimmed by 4 bases and J by 7 bases, 5 bases remained unmatched. The CDR3 is 15 amino acids. CDR3 nucleotides: TGTGCCAGCTCACTTCTCGGGACAGGGGGCCAGCCCCAGCATTTT. As protein: CASSLLGTGGQPQHF.

The V call is TRBV7-8, the J call TRBJ1-5, with 7 bases matching TRBD1. The CDR3 is made up of 14 amino acids. V gave up 1 base and J gave up 12 bases; unmatched junction bases: 9. The V gene's germline CDR1 is SGHVS and CDR2 FQNEAQ. Written as DNA, the CDR3 is TGTGCCAGCAGCTTAGTGGAGGGGGCTGGGATCCAGCATTTT. Amino acid sequence: CASSLVEGAGIQHF.

This clone was detected only a few times. This chain connects TRBV18 to TRBJ2-7, with D perhaps TRBD1 (6 bases). The V end lost 2 bases, the J end lost 12 bases, and 14 bases lay between the germline ends. CDR3 length: 12 residues. The germline CDR1 and CDR2 sequences are KGHSH and LQKENI. This chain's CDR3 is CASSPKTGRGYF. The CDR3 coding sequence is TGTGCCAGCTCACCAAAGACAGGACGGGGGTACTTC.

The V call is TRBV7-2, the J call TRBJ1-2, with a weak D call TRBD1 (6 bases). V was clipped by 5 bases and J by 4 bases, with 17 bases between them. Per germline, CDR1 SGHTA and CDR2 FQGNSA. The CDR3 runs 15 residues. The CDR3 bases are TGTGCCAGCAGCCTGCGTGCCAGGGGAAGCTATGGCTACACCTTC. Translating it yields CASSLRARGSYGYTF.

In regard to this clone: Other DNA variants within this sample encode the same CDR3. The chain has TRBV18 and TRBJ1-2, with D hard to call. Germline V CDR1 and CDR2: KGHSH, LQKENI. Trimming pared 3 bases from V and 3 bases from J, leaving 5 bases between. This CDR3 contains 12 residues. The CDR3: CASSPGDYGYTF. Here the CDR3 DNA reads TGTGCCAGCTCACCGGGAGACTATGGCTACACCTTC.